This TCR beta chain was documented in a study of T cell responses to AZD1222 COVID-19 vaccine. Study information: Pooled samples include second doses given at about 4 or 12 weeks. Study-wide results and limits: The donor group comprised mostly white British people and more females; the analysis possibly underestimated clonal diversity.

A word on this clone: Its antigen is not known.

Only in-frame clones appear in the TCRdb table, and some are missing; sequencing was by immunoSEQ multiplex PCR. The sample includes around 94,000 clones, almost 85% of them seen just once. The CDR3 is 15 amino acids. Trimming removed 3 bases at V and 0 bases at J, with 12 bases between. Looked up from germline, CDR1 is MNHEY and CDR2 is SVGEGT. This TCR was recovered from an adult in good health. Sequenced material: peripheral blood, taken on day 0 of AZD1222 vaccination. The rearrangement joins TRBV6-2 or TRBV6-3 to TRBJ2-7; D gene unclear. The CDR3 loop is CASSYISRSSYEQYF. The DNA for the CDR3 is TGTGCCAGCAGTTATATCTCCAGGAGCTCCTACGAGCAGTACTTC.